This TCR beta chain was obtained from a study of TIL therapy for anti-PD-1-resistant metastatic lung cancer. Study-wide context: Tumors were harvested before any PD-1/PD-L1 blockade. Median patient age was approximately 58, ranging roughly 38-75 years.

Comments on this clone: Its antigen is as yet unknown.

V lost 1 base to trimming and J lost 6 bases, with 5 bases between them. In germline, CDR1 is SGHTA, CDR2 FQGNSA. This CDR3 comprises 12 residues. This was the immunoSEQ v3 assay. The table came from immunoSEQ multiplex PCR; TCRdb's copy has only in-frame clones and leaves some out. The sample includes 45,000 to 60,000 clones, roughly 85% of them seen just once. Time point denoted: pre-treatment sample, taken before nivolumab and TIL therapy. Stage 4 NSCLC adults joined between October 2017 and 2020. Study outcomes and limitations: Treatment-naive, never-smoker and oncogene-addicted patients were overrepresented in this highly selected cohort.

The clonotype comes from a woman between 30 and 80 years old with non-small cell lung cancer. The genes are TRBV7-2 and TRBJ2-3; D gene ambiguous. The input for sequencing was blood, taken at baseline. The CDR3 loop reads CASSLVGDTQYF. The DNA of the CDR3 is TGTGCCAGCAGCTTAGTAGGGGATACGCAGTATTTT.